These T cell receptor beta chains were read from a single sample in a study of CD8 T cells in Susac syndrome. TCRdb independently ran MiXCR on the immunoSEQ multiplex PCR reads; one entry per CDR3 protein. Found here are approximately 120,000 distinct CDR3 sequences, about 93% of them singletons; the top ten hold more than 0.075%. The sequencing sample was made of CD4+ T cells from PBMCs. These receptors came from a human donor in good health. Both conserved end residues are part of each CDR3.

CDR3aa,j_gene,v_gene,len
CSARDWNGTSTDTQYF,TRBJ2-3,TRBV20-1,16
CASSLRGGGTNYGYTF,TRBJ1-2,TRBV3-1,16
CASNLRGNQPQHF,TRBJ1-5,TRBV2,13
CASSAASGRVRSNEQYF,TRBJ2-7,TRBV9,17
CASSLKGQETQYF,TRBJ2-5,TRBV12-3/TRBV12-4,13
CASSLLRQGVVETQYF,TRBJ2-5,TRBV5-1,16
CASSPDDRGGMNTEAFF,TRBJ1-1,TRBV5-4,17
CASSSGHYNEQFF,TRBJ2-1,TRBV5-1,13
CASRDRGGEKLFF,TRBJ1-4,TRBV28,13
CASSPYGTGNIQYF,TRBJ2-4,TRBV18,14
CASSQPGQVNEQYF,TRBJ2-7,TRBV19,14
CASSPTGYNEQFF,TRBJ2-1,TRBV5-1,13
CASSQYQGAKGYTF,TRBJ1-2,TRBV16,14
CASSQKTAPGEQYF,TRBJ2-7,TRBV4-1,14
CASSRDRYEQYF,TRBJ2-7,TRBV6-5,12
CATAWDRVNGYTF,TRBJ1-2,TRBV15,13
CASRDRGLQGANVLTF,TRBJ2-6,TRBV6-1,16
CSARVGAPIYEQYF,TRBJ2-7,TRBV20-1,14
CAWSVGAGGYTF,TRBJ1-2,TRBV30,12
CASDRDNQPQHF,TRBJ1-5,TRBV12-3/TRBV12-4,12
CASSQPGHVTF,TRBJ1-2,TRBV4-2,11
CASSGSGRYTEAFF,TRBJ1-1,TRBV9,14
CASSAGSVYSYEQYF,TRBJ2-7,TRBV12-3/TRBV12-4,15
CASSLTGDEQYF,TRBJ2-7,TRBV4-3,12
CASSEEWGRGWAFF,TRBJ1-1,TRBV6-1,14
CASSPSGQLTDTQYF,TRBJ2-3,TRBV7-2,15
CASSSLSGRGEQYF,TRBJ2-7,TRBV6-2/TRBV6-3,14
CSARGAGVNTEAFF,TRBJ1-1,TRBV20-1,14
CASSLATGGYDTIYF,TRBJ1-3,TRBV7-2,15
CASSPRRDRVTGELFF,TRBJ2-2,TRBV7-2,16
CASSLSGRSYNEQFF,TRBJ2-1,TRBV7-8,15
CASSILAGEETQYF,TRBJ2-5,TRBV19,14
CSAPPGGQGREKLFF,TRBJ1-4,TRBV20-1,15
CASSLLQNIDNEQFF,TRBJ2-1,TRBV3-1,15
CSVSGTGDFKQFF,TRBJ2-1,TRBV29-1,13
CASSVVPGTGSYEQYF,TRBJ2-7,TRBV6-1,16